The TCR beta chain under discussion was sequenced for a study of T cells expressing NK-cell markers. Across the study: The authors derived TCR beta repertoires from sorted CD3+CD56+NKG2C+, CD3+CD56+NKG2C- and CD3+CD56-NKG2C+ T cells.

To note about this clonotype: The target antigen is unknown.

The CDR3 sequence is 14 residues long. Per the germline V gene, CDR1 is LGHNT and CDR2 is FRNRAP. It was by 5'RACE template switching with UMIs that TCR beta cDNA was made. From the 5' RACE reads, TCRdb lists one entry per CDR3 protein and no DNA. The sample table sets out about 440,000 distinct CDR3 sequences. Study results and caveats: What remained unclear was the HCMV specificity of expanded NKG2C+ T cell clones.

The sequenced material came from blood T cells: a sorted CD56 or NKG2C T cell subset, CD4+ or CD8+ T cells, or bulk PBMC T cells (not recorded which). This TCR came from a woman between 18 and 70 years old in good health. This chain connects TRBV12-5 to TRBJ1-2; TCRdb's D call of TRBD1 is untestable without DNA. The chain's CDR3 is CASGPGGTNYGYTF.